These T cell receptor beta chains were read from a single sample in a study of response to subunit inactivated influenza vaccine. TCRdb re-called the RT-PCR reads with MiXCR, one entry per CDR3 protein. The sample records under 500,000 distinct CDR3 sequences, approximately 11% being singletons. This specimen consisted of PBMCs from blood, obtained 40 to 50 days after vaccination. These receptors all come from a man aged 45-65 years who received an inactivated influenza vaccine. Both conserved end residues are part of each CDR3. Fields, in order: V gene, J gene, clone size, D gene, CDR3 protein, CDR3 DNA. A D gene is named only where the DNA matches it firmly. Some rows mark clone size as missing; the rest say once, few, many or name a class of expanded clone.

v_call: TRBV7-9
j_call: TRBJ2-3
clone_size: .
d_call: TRBD1
cdr3_aa: CASSFPGQVTDTQYF
cdr3_nt: TGTGCCAGCAGCTTTCCGGGACAGGTGACAGATACGCAGTATTTT

v_call: TRBV5-1
j_call: TRBJ1-6
clone_size: .
d_call: .
cdr3_aa: CASSPDLATSSYNSPLHF
cdr3_nt: TGCGCCAGCAGCCCGGACCTTGCTACTAGCTCCTATAATTCACCCCTCCACTTT

v_call: TRBV20-1
j_call: TRBJ1-6
clone_size: few
d_call: .
cdr3_aa: CSASGGFDNSPLHF
cdr3_nt: TGCAGTGCTTCCGGGGGTTTCGATAATTCACCCCTCCACTTT

v_call: TRBV25-1
j_call: TRBJ2-7
clone_size: many
d_call: .
cdr3_aa: CASSDGYEQYF
cdr3_nt: TGTGCCAGCTCAGACGGCTACGAGCAGTACTTC

v_call: TRBV2
j_call: TRBJ2-5
clone_size: few
d_call: .
cdr3_aa: CAAGSFPETQYF
cdr3_nt: TGTGCCGCCGGCAGCTTCCCAGAGACCCAGTACTTC

v_call: TRBV15
j_call: TRBJ2-3
clone_size: .
d_call: TRBD2
cdr3_aa: CATSTFDGLAGGPGYTDTQYF
cdr3_nt: TGTGCCACCAGCACCTTTGACGGTCTAGCGGGGGGGCCCGGGTACACAGATACGCAGTATTTT

v_call: TRBV4-3
j_call: TRBJ1-6
clone_size: many
d_call: TRBD1
cdr3_aa: CASSPATGRSPLHF
cdr3_nt: TGCGCCAGCAGCCCAGCGACAGGGAGATCACCCCTCCACTTT

v_call: TRBV20-1
j_call: TRBJ2-7
clone_size: many
d_call: TRBD2
cdr3_aa: CSARGTAGGSLYEQYF
cdr3_nt: TGCAGTGCTAGGGGCACAGCGGGAGGGAGTCTTTACGAGCAGTACTTC

v_call: TRBV20-1
j_call: TRBJ1-1
clone_size: many
d_call: TRBD1
cdr3_aa: CSADGPGQGNTEAFF
cdr3_nt: TGCAGTGCCGATGGGCCGGGACAGGGAAACACTGAAGCTTTCTTT

v_call: TRBV29-1
j_call: TRBJ2-5
clone_size: many
d_call: .
cdr3_aa: CSAGHPKQETQYF
cdr3_nt: TGCAGCGCAGGACATCCGAAACAAGAGACCCAGTACTTC

v_call: TRBV6-1
j_call: TRBJ2-7
clone_size: .
d_call: .
cdr3_aa: CASSQRPGTYGYEQYF
cdr3_nt: TGTGCCAGCAGCCAAAGGCCCGGGACATATGGCTACGAGCAGTACTTC